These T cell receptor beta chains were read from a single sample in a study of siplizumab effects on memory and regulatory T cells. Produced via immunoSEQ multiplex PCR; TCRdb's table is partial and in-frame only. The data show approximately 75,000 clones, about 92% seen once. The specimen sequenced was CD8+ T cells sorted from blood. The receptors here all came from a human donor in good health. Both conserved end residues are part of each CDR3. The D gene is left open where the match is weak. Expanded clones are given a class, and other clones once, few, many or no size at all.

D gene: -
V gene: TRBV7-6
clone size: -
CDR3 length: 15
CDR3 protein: CASSLDLWANTEAFF

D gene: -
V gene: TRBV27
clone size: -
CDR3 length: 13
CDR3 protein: CASSLSSFDEQFF

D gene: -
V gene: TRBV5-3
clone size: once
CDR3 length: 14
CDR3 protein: CASRGRSTNEKLFF

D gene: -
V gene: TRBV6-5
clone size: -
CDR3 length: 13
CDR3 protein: CASLGGSTDTQYF

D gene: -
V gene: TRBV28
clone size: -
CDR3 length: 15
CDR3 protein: CASSFNIYSNQPQHF

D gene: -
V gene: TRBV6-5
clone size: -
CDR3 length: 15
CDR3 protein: CASSPINSGANVLTF

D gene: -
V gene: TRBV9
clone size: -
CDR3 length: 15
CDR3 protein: CASSPSGGSNQPQHF

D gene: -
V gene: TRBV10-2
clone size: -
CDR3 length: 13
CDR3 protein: CASRRAGEETQYF

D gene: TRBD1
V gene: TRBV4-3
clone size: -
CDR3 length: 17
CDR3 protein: CASSQDRPQGANYGYTF

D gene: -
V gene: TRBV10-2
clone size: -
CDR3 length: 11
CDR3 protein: CASRGFYEQYF

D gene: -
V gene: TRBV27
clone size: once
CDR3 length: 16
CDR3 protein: CASSLHPGVWPDTQYF

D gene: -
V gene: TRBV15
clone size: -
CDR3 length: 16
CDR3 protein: CATSGAVVTGKETQYF

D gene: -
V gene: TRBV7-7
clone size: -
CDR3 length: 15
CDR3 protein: CASSPLVNGATEAFF

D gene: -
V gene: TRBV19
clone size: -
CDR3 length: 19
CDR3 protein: CASSIPTGSGAAGTDTQYF

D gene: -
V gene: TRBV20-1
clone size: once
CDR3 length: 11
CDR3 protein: CSARYSYEQYF

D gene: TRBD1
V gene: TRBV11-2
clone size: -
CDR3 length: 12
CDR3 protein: CASSFGQVEAFF

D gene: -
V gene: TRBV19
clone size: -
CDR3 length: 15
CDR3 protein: CASSMGSKPNSPLHF

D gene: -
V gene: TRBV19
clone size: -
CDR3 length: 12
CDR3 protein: CASSMGQYEQYF

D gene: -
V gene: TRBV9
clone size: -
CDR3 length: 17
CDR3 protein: CASSSGRGHMITGELFF

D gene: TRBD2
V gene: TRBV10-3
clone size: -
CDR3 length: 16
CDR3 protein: CAISELGGEGPDTQYF

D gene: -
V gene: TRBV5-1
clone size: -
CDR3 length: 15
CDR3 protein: CASSPNGDPNYGYTF

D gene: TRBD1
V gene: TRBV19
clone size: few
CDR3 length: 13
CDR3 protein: CASSILHRGEAFF

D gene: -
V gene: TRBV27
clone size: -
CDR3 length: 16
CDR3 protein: CASSPTLDLSYNEQFF

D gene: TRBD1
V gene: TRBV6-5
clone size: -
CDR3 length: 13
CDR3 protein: CASSPGTAYEQYF

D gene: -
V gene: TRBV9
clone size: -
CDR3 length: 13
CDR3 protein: CASSVGYISEAFF

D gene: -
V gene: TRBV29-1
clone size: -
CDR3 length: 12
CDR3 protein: CSIRDTLYEQYF

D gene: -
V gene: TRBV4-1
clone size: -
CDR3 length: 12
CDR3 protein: CASSQGVNEQFF

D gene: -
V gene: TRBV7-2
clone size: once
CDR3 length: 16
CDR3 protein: CASSLVLPGGTDTQYF

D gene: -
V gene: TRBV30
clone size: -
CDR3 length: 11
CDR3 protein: CAWLGGNTIYF